One sample yielded the 32 T cell receptor beta chains listed below, sequenced in a study of blood T cell repertoires in COVID-19. Only in-frame clones appear in the TCRdb table, and some are missing; sequencing was by immunoSEQ multiplex PCR. The table lists some 200,000 clones, roughly 80% of them singletons. Sequencing input: peripheral blood. These receptors came from an older woman with acute or convalescent COVID-19.

The sample holds one count of this clone. The gene calls are TRBV2 and TRBJ2-3; 13 bases map to TRBD2. Germline V gene sequence: CDR1 SNHLY, CDR2 FYNNEI. This CDR3 is 15 amino acids long. V gave up 5 bases and J gave up 5 bases; unmatched junction bases: 4. CDR3 amino acids: CASSIRTSGGDTQYF. CDR3 in DNA: TGTGCCAGCAGTATACGGACTAGCGGGGGAGATACGCAGTATTTT.

The genes are TRBV9 and TRBJ2-6; D call uncertain. Trimming cost V 4 bases and J 1 base, with 18 bases left between them. CDR1 is SGDLS, CDR2 YYNGEE, per germline. The CDR3 loop spans 18 amino acids. In nucleotides, the CDR3 is TGTGCCAGCAGCCCTAGTCTGTTTTTCCCATCTGGGGCCAACGTCCTGACTTTC. Translation gives CASSPSLFFPSGANVLTF.

The gene calls are TRBV6-1 and TRBJ1-2; TRBD1 matches 10 bases. Germline values: CDR1 MNHNS, CDR2 SASEGT. The CDR3 is 14 residues long. Unmatched junction bases numbered 4, after V lost 2 bases and J lost 7 bases. The CDR3 DNA follows: TGTGCCAGCAGTGAATTGGACAGGGGGGCTGGCTACACCTTC. Translated: CASSELDRGAGYTF.

The rearrangement links TRBV5-6 to TRBJ1-6, with no clear D. V lost 3 bases, J lost 7 bases, and 8 bases lay in between. The CDR3 is made up of 13 amino acids. Germline CDR1 SGHDT, CDR2 YYEEEE. As DNA, the CDR3 is TGTGCCAGCAGCTCTACGTCGAATTCACCCCTCCACTTT. This encodes CASSSTSNSPLHF.

J is TRBJ1-1 and V is TRBV6-5, with 9 bases aligning to TRBD1. This CDR3 comprises 16 residues. Germline trimming cut 0 bases from V and 4 bases from J; bases unmatched to any gene: 6. Germline loops: CDR1 MNHEY, CDR2 SVGAGI. CDR3 DNA: TGTGCCAGCAGTTACTCTTGGACAGGGGTGAGCACTGAAGCTTTCTTT. Translated: CASSYSWTGVSTEAFF.

This chain joins TRBV7-9 and TRBJ1-6, with unresolved D. Per the germline V gene, CDR1 is SEHNR and CDR2 is FQNEAQ (reference sequence). Between the trimmed V and J ends, which lost 4 bases and 4 bases, there was a span of 20 bases. This CDR3 contains 18 residues. The CDR3 DNA is TGTGCCAGCAGCTCGGCCGCCAGGTTCCTCCCGTATAATTCACCCCTCCACTTT. This sequence encodes CASSSAARFLPYNSPLHF.

The chain uses TRBV28 and TRBJ1-1; the D gene is possibly TRBD1 (5 bases). This CDR3 spans 15 amino acids. The germline gives CDR1 MDHEN, CDR2 SYDVKM. V was trimmed by 4 bases and J by 3 bases, leaving 15 bases between them. The CDR3 here is CASSSPTGVHTEAFF. In DNA form, the CDR3 reads TGTGCCAGCAGTTCCCCGACGGGGGTGCACACTGAAGCTTTCTTT.

V gene TRBV9 combines with J gene TRBJ1-2, with a possible D match to TRBD1 (6 bases). The CDR3 spans 13 residues. The V end was cut by 0 bases, the J end by 7 bases, with 10 bases between. Germline V gene sequence: CDR1 SGDLS, CDR2 YYNGEE. CDR3 amino acids: CASSVGGRAGYTF. In DNA form, the CDR3 reads TGTGCCAGCAGCGTAGGGGGGCGTGCTGGCTACACCTTC.

This rearrangement joins TRBV9 to TRBJ2-1, with 13 nucleotides matching TRBD2. Germline CDR1 SGDLS, CDR2 YYNGEE. V was pared by 3 bases and J by 7 bases, with 4 bases of the junction left unmatched. The CDR3 consists of 15 residues. CDR3 in DNA: TGTGCCAGCAGCGAAGGACTAGCGGGGGATAATGAGCAGTTCTTC. Translating it yields CASSEGLAGDNEQFF.

This clone was detected once. V and J are TRBV7-2 and TRBJ2-5, with D perhaps matching TRBD2 (7 bases). This CDR3 comprises 15 residues. Germline assignment: CDR1 SGHTA and CDR2 FQGNSA. The ends were cut back, 5 bases at V and 1 base at J, with 14 bases in the middle. CDR3 DNA sequence: TGTGCCAGCAGCGAACTAGGGGGGGGCCAAGAGACCCAGTACTTC. Amino acids: CASSELGGGQETQYF. Full variable domain (missing parts from reference TRBV7-2 and TRBJ2-5): GAGVSQSPSNKVTEKGKDVELRCDPISGHTALYWYRQSLGQGLEFLIYFQGNSAPDKSGLPSDRFSAERTGGSVSTLTIQRTQQEDSAVYLCASSELGGGQETQYFGPGTRLLVL.

The CDR3 DNA reads TGTGCCAGCAGCTTAGATTTCGGGACTAGCGGTGAACAGTACTTC. It is translated as CASSLDFGTSGEQYF. The chain is built from TRBV7-2 and TRBJ2-7; 11 bases line up with TRBD2. The CDR3 has 15 residues. The germline gives CDR1 SGHTA, CDR2 FQGNSA. The trim removed 1 base at V and 10 bases at J, leaving 9 bases unmatched. Based on the CDR3 plus reference TRBV7-2 and TRBJ2-7, the full variable domain is GAGVSQSPSNKVTEKGKDVELRCDPISGHTALYWYRQSLGQGLEFLIYFQGNSAPDKSGLPSDRFSAERTGGSVSTLTIQRTQQEDSAVYLCASSLDFGTSGEQYFGPGTRLTVT.

V is TRBV7-9 and J is TRBJ2-2, with 8 bases identical to TRBD2. Germline lookup yields CDR1 SEHNR and CDR2 FQNEAQ (reference sequence). CDR3 length equals 16 residues. The J segment lost 2 bases and the V segment lost 5 bases, leaving 7 bases of the junction unmatched. The CDR3 loop is CASSTSGGVNTGELFF. CDR3 in DNA: TGTGCCAGCAGCACCAGCGGGGGCGTTAACACCGGGGAGCTGTTTTTT.

This rearrangement joins TRBV25-1 to TRBJ1-1, with 8 bases matching TRBD1. CDR3 length: 15 amino acids. Looked up from germline, CDR1 is MGHDK and CDR2 is SYGVNS. V lost 7 bases and J lost 6; bases outside the gene matches: 13. The CDR3 sequence is CASTPTGEEVSEAFF. DNA of the CDR3: TGTGCCAGCACCCCGACAGGGGAGGAAGTTTCTGAAGCTTTCTTT.

J is TRBJ1-1 and V is TRBV7-9, with no clear D. This CDR3 region has 13 residues. Deletions cut 5 bases from V and 0 bases from J, with 7 bases between. CDR1 and CDR2 (germline): SEHNR, FQNEAQ (reference sequence). In nucleotides, the CDR3 is TGTGCCAGCAGCGAGGATCTGAACACTGAAGCTTTCTTT. Protein product: CASSEDLNTEAFF.

This clone turned up a few times. The chain uses TRBV5-4 and TRBJ2-2, with a possible D match to TRBD1 (7 bases). CDR1 SGHNT and CDR2 YYREEE come from the germline V gene (reference sequence). The ends were cut back, 5 bases at V and 2 bases at J, with 10 bases in the middle. This CDR3 is 14 amino acids long. Written as DNA, the CDR3 is TGTGCCAGCAGGCAGGGGGGAAACACCGGGGAGCTGTTTTTT. Its protein is CASRQGGNTGELFF.

The gene calls are TRBV30 and TRBJ2-7; TRBD1 agrees at 8 bases. In germline, CDR1 is GTSNPN, CDR2 SVGIG (reference sequence). The CDR3 loop spans 13 amino acids. Trimming took 3 bases from V and 3 from J; bases not matched to a gene: 4. The CDR3 sequence: CAWRRQGYYEQYF. For the CDR3, the DNA is TGTGCCTGGAGACGACAGGGGTACTACGAGCAGTACTTC.

The gene calls are TRBV5-1 and TRBJ2-2, with D possibly matching TRBD2 (6 bases). CDR1 is SGHRS, CDR2 YFSETQ, per germline. V shed 3 bases and J shed 5 bases, with 8 bases lying between them. CDR3 length: 13 amino acids. The CDR3 spells CASSSRETGELFF. The CDR3 nucleotides are TGCGCCAGCAGCTCCCGGGAGACCGGGGAGCTGTTTTTT.

This clone has only a few counts. The CDR3 spells CASSYSDRGRVSYTEAFF. In nucleotides, the CDR3 is TGTGCCAGCAGTTACTCGGACAGGGGGAGAGTGAGTTACACTGAAGCTTTCTTT. The chain links TRBV6-2 or TRBV6-3 to TRBJ1-1, with TRBD1 matching 10 bases. With V trimmed by 0 bases and J by 3 bases, 10 bases remained unmatched. Germline lookup yields CDR1 MNHEY and CDR2 SVGEGT. This CDR3 comprises 18 residues.

The CDR3 DNA is TGTGCCAGCAGCTTAGCCGGACAGATCTACGAGCAGTACTTC. It specifies CASSLAGQIYEQYF. The chain couples TRBV7-2 to TRBJ2-7; possible D gene TRBD1, 6 bases. V lost 0 bases to trimming and J lost 3 bases, with 9 bases between them. The CDR3 runs to 14 residues. The germline gives CDR1 SGHTA, CDR2 FQGNSA.

The chain combines TRBV20-1 with TRBJ2-3; D not certain. This CDR3 is built from 11 residues. V shed 3 bases and J shed 4 bases, with 5 bases lying between them. Germline CDR1 is DFQATT and CDR2 is SNEGSKA (reference sequence). The CDR3, as DNA: TGCAGTGCTAGTTTCTCAGATACGCAGTATTTT. Its protein product is CSASFSDTQYF.

This clone was seen more than once but under ten times. The chain has TRBV7-9 and TRBJ1-2; 10 bases map to TRBD1. The germline V gene encodes CDR1 SEHNR and CDR2 FQNEAQ (reference sequence). The CDR3 contains 13 residues. The V and J ends lost 4 bases and 6 bases, in that order; junction bases with no gene match: 2. The CDR3 sequence is CASSYGTGDGYTF. As DNA, the CDR3 is TGTGCCAGCAGCTACGGGACAGGGGATGGCTACACCTTC.

This chain uses TRBV4-1 with TRBJ2-7, with TRBD1 identical over 7 bases. Germline CDR1 reads MGHRA; CDR2 reads YSYEKL. This CDR3 spans 14 amino acids. With V trimmed by 3 bases and J by 4 bases, 6 bases remained unmatched. The CDR3 region has the DNA TGCGCCAGCAGCCACCGGGAACAGGGGTACGAGCAGTACTTC. Translation gives CASSHREQGYEQYF.

In this sample, this clone turned up once. The chain uses TRBV4-2 and TRBJ2-7; maybe TRBD2 (6 bases). This CDR3 spans 15 amino acids. Germline V gene sequence: CDR1 LGHNA, CDR2 YNFKEQ. The V end was cut by 0 bases, the J end by 2 bases, with 11 bases between. DNA for the CDR3: TGTGCCAGCAGCCAAGATTTGGGGGGAACCTACGAGCAGTACTTC. Protein product: CASSQDLGGTYEQYF.

This clone has just a few counts. The CDR3 reads CASSPASKYNEQFF. For the CDR3, the DNA is TGTGCCAGCTCACCGGCCAGTAAGTACAATGAGCAGTTCTTC. The rearrangement uses TRBV18 and TRBJ2-1; no definite D call. CDR3 size: 14 residues. The V gene's germline CDR1 is KGHSH and CDR2 LQKENI. The V and J ends lost 3 bases and 4 bases respectively, with 10 bases between them.

The rearrangement uses TRBV28 and TRBJ2-7, with TRBD1 identical over 7 bases. CDR1 is MDHEN, CDR2 SYDVKM, per germline. J lost 2 bases, V lost 3 bases, and 1 base had no gene match. This CDR3 spans 13 amino acids. The CDR3 loop is CASSFQGAYEQYF. CDR3 bases: TGTGCCAGCAGTTTTCAGGGGGCCTACGAGCAGTACTTC. The full variable domain, in which reference TRBV28 and TRBJ2-7 provide the parts outside the CDR3, is DVKVTQSSRYLVKRTGEKVFLECVQDMDHENMFWYRQDPGLGLRLIYFSYDVKMKEKGDIPEGYSVSREKKERFSLILESASTNQTSMYLCASSFQGAYEQYFGPGTRLTVT.

This sequence joins TRBV30 and TRBJ2-7; the D is unclear. Germline V CDR1 and CDR2: GTSNPN, SVGIG (reference sequence). The CDR3 covers 13 residues. Trimming cost V 2 bases and J 2 bases, with 10 bases left between them. The CDR3 sequence: CAWSRTATYEQYF. DNA of the CDR3: TGTGCCTGGAGTAGAACCGCTACCTACGAGCAGTACTTC.

Here the CDR3 DNA reads TGCGCCAGCAGCCAATATTTCCCGAACACCGGGGAGCTGTTTTTT. As protein: CASSQYFPNTGELFF. This rearrangement joins TRBV4-3 to TRBJ2-2; D is unresolved. CDR3 length: 15 amino acids. CDR1 and CDR2 (germline): LGHNA, YSLEER. Trimming pared 2 bases from V and 0 bases from J, leaving 7 bases between.

The chain employs TRBV6-5 and TRBJ2-3; TRBD2 aligns across 10 bases. V was pared by 5 bases and J by 6 bases, with 5 bases of the junction left unmatched. The CDR3 has 14 amino acids. Per the germline V gene, CDR1 is MNHEY and CDR2 is SVGAGI. CDR3 amino acids: CASSRGTSVDTQYF. CDR3 coding DNA: TGTGCCAGCAGTCGGGGGACTAGCGTGGATACGCAGTATTTT.

This clone was detected only a few times. The rearrangement joins TRBV7-9 to TRBJ1-1; 10 bases agree with TRBD1. The CDR3 loop spans 16 amino acids. J gave up 0 bases and V 5 bases, and 6 bases lay outside the gene matches. Germline CDR1 reads SEHNR; CDR2 reads FQNEAQ (reference sequence). This chain's CDR3 is CASSPRQGAMNTEAFF. The CDR3 nucleotides are TGTGCCAGCAGCCCGAGACAGGGGGCCATGAACACTGAAGCTTTCTTT.

J is TRBJ1-2 and V is TRBV5-1, with TRBD1 matching 7 bases. The CDR3 is 15 amino acids. The germline V gene has CDR1 SGHRS and CDR2 YFSETQ. J was trimmed by 4 bases and V by 3 bases; bases with no gene match: 9. CDR3: CASSWGQLDGYGYTF. The CDR3, as DNA: TGCGCCAGCAGCTGGGGACAGCTCGATGGCTATGGCTACACCTTC. The whole variable domain, remainder taken from reference TRBV5-1 and TRBJ1-2, is KAGVTQTPRYLIKTRGQQVTLSCSPISGHRSVSWYQQTPGQGLQFLFEYFSETQRNKGNFPGRFSGRQFSNSRSEMNVSTLELGDSALYLCASSWGQLDGYGYTFGSGTRLTVV.

The chain carries TRBV3-1 (or the pseudogene TRBV3-2) and TRBJ2-1, with 9 bases matching TRBD2. With V trimmed by 4 bases and J by 5 bases, 6 bases remained unmatched. From germline, CDR1 is LGHDT and CDR2 YNNKEL (reference sequence). CDR3 length: 15 amino acids. CDR3 nucleotide sequence: TGTGCCAGCAGCCCAGTGGCTAGCGGGGACAATGAGCAGTTCTTC. Its translation is CASSPVASGDNEQFF.

The chain links TRBV5-1 to TRBJ2-1, with TRBD2 matching over 9 bases. J was trimmed by 3 bases and V by 1 base; bases with no gene match: 8. CDR1 is SGHRS and CDR2 is YFSETQ in the germline V gene. The CDR3 is made up of 17 amino acids. The CDR3 protein is CASSLRLAGNYYNEQFF. The CDR3 DNA reads TGCGCCAGCAGCTTGAGGCTAGCGGGGAACTACTACAATGAGCAGTTCTTC. Full variable domain (remainder filled in from reference TRBV5-1 and TRBJ2-1): KAGVTQTPRYLIKTRGQQVTLSCSPISGHRSVSWYQQTPGQGLQFLFEYFSETQRNKGNFPGRFSGRQFSNSRSEMNVSTLELGDSALYLCASSLRLAGNYYNEQFFGPGTRLTVL.